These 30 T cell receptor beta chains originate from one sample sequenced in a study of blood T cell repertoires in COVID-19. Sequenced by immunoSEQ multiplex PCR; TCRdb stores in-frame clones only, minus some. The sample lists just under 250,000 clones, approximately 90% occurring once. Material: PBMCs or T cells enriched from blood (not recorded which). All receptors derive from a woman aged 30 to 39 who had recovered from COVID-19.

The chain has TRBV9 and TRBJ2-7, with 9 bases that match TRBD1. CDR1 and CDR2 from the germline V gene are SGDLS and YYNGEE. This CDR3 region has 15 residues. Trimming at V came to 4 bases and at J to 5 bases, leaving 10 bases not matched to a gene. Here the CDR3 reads CASSIRDREIHEQYF. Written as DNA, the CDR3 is TGTGCCAGCAGCATCCGGGACAGGGAGATTCACGAGCAGTACTTC.

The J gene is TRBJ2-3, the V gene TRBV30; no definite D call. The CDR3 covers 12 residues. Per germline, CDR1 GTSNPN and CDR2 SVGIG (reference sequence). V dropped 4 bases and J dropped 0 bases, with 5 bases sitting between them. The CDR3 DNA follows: TGTGCCTGGAATCCTAGCACAGATACGCAGTATTTT. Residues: CAWNPSTDTQYF.

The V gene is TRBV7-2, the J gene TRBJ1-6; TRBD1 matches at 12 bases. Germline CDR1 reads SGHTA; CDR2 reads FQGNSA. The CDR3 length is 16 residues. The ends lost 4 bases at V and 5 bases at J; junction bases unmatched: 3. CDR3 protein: CASSWGQGADNSPLHF. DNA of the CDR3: TGTGCCAGCAGCTGGGGACAGGGGGCTGATAATTCACCCCTCCACTTT.

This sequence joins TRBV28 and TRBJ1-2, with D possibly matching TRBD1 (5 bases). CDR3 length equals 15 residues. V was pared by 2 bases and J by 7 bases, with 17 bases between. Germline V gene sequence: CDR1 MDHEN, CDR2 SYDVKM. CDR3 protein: CASSLVGTGVGGYTF. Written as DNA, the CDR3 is TGTGCCAGCAGTTTAGTAGGTACGGGGGTTGGTGGCTACACCTTC.

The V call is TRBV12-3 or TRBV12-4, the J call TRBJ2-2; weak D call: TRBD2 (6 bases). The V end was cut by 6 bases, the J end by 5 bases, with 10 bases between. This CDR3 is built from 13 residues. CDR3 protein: CASREGHTGELFF. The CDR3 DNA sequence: TGTGCCAGCAGGGAGGGGCATACCGGGGAGCTGTTTTTT.

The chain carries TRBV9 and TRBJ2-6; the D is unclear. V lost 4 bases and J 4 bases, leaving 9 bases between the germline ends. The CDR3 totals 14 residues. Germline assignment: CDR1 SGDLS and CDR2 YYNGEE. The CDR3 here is CASSQQTGANVLTF. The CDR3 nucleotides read TGTGCCAGCAGCCAACAAACCGGGGCCAACGTCCTGACTTTC.

CDR3 amino acids: CASSFGNEQFF. As DNA, the CDR3 is TGTGCCAGCAGCTTCGGCAATGAGCAGTTCTTC. The chain employs TRBV7-9 and TRBJ2-1; D is unclear. Trimming took off 3 bases at V and 6 bases at J, with 3 bases between the two ends. CDR1 is SEHNR, CDR2 FQNEAQ, per germline (reference sequence). The CDR3 covers 11 residues.

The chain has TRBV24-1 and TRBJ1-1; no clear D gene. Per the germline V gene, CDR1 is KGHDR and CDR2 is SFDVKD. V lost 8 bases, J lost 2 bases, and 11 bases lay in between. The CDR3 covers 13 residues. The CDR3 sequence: CATNAGTNTEAFF. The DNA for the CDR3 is TGTGCCACCAATGCGGGCACCAACACTGAAGCTTTCTTT.

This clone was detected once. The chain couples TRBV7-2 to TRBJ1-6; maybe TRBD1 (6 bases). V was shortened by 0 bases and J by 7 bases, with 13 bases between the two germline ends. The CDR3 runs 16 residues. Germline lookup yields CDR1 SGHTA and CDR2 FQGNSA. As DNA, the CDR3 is TGTGCCAGCAGCTTAGCGACAGGAACCTTGAATTCACCCCTCCACTTT. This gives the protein CASSLATGTLNSPLHF.

The CDR3 loop is CASSMRESQPQHF. The CDR3 nucleotides are TGTGCCAGTAGTATGCGTGAGAGCCAGCCCCAGCATTTT. This chain links TRBV19 with TRBJ1-5; D unclear. Looked up from germline, CDR1 is LNHDA and CDR2 is SQIVND (reference sequence). CDR3 length: 13 residues. Deletions cut 3 bases from V and 7 bases from J, with 10 bases between.

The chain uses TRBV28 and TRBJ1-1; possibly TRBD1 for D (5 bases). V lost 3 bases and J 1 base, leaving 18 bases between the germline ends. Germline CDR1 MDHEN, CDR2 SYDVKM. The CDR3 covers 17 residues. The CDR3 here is CASSFHGSGTPNTEAFF. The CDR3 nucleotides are TGTGCCAGCAGTTTTCATGGATCAGGGACTCCGAACACTGAAGCTTTCTTT.

In nucleotides, the CDR3 is TGTGCCAGCAGCCTTCCCCAGGGCTATGGCTACACCTTC. It codes for CASSLPQGYGYTF. The chain links TRBV5-6 to TRBJ1-2; tentative D call: TRBD1 (5 bases). This CDR3 region has 13 residues. Trimming pared 4 bases from V and 4 bases from J, leaving 11 bases between. From germline, CDR1 is SGHDT and CDR2 YYEEEE.

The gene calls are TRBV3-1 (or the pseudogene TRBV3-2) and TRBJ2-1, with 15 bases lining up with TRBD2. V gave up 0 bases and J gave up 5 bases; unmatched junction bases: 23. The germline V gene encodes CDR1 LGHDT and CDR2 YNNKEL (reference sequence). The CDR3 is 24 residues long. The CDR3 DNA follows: TGTGCCAGCAGCCAAGACACCGGTAGGACTAGCGGGAGGGCCGGGACCCCACGGGACAATGAGCAGTTCTTC. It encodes CASSQDTGRTSGRAGTPRDNEQFF.

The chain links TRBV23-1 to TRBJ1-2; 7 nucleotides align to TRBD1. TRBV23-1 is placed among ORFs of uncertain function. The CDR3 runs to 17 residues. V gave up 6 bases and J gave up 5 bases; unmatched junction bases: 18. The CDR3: CASRSTKSGQWGYGYTF. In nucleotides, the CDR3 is TGCGCCAGCAGGAGTACAAAATCGGGACAGTGGGGGTATGGCTACACCTTC.

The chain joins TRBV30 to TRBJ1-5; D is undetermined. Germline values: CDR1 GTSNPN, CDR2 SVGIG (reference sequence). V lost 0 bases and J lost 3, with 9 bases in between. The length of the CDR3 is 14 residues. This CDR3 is CAWSVSSINQPQHF. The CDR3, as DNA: TGTGCCTGGAGTGTATCCAGTATCAATCAGCCCCAGCATTTT.

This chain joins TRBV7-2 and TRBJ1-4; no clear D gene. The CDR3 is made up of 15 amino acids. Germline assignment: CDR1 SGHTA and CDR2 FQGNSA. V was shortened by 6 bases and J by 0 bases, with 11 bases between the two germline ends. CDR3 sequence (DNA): TGTGCCAGCAGGGAAACGGGTTCAACTAATGAAAAACTGTTTTTT. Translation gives CASRETGSTNEKLFF.

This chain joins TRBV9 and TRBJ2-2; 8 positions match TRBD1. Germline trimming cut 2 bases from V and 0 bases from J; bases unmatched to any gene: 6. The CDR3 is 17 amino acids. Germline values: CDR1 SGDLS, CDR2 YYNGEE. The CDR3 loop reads CASSVPQGAANTGELFF. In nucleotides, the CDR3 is TGTGCCAGCAGCGTTCCTCAGGGGGCGGCGAACACCGGGGAGCTGTTTTTT.

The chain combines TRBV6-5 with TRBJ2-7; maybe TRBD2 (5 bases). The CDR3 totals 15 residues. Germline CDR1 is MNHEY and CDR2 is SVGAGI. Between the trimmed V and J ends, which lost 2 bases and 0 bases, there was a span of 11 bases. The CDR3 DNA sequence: TGTGCCAGCAGTTACGAGCGGCCACCCTCCTACGAGCAGTACTTC. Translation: CASSYERPPSYEQYF.

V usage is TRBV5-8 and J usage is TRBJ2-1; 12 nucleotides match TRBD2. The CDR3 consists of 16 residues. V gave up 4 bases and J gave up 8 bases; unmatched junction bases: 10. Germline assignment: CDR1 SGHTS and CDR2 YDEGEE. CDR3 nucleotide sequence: TGTGCCAGCAGCCGTCAGATGACTAGCGGGAGCGATGAGCAGTTCTTC. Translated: CASSRQMTSGSDEQFF.

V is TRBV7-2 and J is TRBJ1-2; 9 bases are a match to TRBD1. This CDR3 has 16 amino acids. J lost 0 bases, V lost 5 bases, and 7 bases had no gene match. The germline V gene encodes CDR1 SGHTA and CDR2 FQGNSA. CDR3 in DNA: TGTGCCAGCAGCCCAGGACAGGGGCTAACTAACTATGGCTACACCTTC. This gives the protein CASSPGQGLTNYGYTF.

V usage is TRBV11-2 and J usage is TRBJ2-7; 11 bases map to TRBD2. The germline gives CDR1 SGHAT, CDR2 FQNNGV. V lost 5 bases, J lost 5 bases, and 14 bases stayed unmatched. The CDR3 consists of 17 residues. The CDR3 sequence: CASSHATSGKRGNEQYF. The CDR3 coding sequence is TGTGCCAGCAGCCACGCGACTAGCGGGAAGCGTGGGAACGAGCAGTACTTC.

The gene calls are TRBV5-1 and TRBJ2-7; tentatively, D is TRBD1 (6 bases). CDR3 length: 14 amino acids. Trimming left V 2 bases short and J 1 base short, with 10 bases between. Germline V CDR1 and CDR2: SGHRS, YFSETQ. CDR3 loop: CASSFSGVSYEQYF. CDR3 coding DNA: TGCGCCAGCAGCTTCTCAGGGGTTTCCTACGAGCAGTACTTC.

The CDR3 DNA is TGTGCCAGCAGTTTAGACAGGGTTAACTATGGCTACACCTTC. It encodes CASSLDRVNYGYTF. The rearrangement joins TRBV28 to TRBJ1-2, with 7 bases matching TRBD1. J gave up 1 base and V 2 bases, and 1 base lay outside the gene matches. Germline V CDR1 and CDR2: MDHEN, SYDVKM. The CDR3 runs 14 residues.

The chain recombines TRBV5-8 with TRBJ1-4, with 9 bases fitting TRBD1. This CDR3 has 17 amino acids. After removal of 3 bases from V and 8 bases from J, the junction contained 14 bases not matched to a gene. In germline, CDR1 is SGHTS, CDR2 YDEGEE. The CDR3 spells CASSSIPQGTGKEKLFF. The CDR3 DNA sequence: TGTGCCAGCAGCTCTATACCGCAAGGGACAGGGAAAGAAAAACTGTTTTTT.

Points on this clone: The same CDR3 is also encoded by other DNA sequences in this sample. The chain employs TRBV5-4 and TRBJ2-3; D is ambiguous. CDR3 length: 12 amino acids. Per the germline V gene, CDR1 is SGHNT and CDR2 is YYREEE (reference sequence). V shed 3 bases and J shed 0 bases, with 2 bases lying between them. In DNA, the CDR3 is TGTGCCAGCAGCTCAAGCACAGATACGCAGTATTTT. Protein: CASSSSTDTQYF.

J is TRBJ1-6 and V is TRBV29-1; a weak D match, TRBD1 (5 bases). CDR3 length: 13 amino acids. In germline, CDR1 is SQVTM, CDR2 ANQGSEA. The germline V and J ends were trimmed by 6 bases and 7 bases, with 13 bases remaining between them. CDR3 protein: CSVQDNRNSPLHF. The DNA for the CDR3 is TGCAGCGTCCAGGACAATCGCAATTCACCCCTCCACTTT.

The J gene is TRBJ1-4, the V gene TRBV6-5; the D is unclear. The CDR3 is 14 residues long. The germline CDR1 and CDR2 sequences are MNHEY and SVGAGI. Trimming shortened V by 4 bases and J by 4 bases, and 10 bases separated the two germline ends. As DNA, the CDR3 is TGTGCCAGCAGTTCTTCTCAGTATAATGAAAAACTGTTTTTT. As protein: CASSSSQYNEKLFF.

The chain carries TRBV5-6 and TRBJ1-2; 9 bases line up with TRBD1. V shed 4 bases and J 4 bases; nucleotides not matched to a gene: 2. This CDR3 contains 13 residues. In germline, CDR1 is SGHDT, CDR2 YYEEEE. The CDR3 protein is CASSPDRGYGYTF. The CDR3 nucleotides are TGTGCCAGCAGCCCGGACAGGGGCTATGGCTACACCTTC. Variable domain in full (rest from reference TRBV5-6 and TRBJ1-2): DAGVTQSPTHLIKTRGQQVTLRCSPKSGHDTVSWYQQALGQGPQFIFQYYEEEERQRGNFPDRFSGHQFPNYSSELNVNALLLGDSALYLCASSPDRGYGYTFGSGTRLTVV.

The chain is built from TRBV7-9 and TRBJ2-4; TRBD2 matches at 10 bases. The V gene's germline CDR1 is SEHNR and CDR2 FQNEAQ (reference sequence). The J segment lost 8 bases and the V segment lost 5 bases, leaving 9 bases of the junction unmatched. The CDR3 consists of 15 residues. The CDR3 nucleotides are TGTGCCAGCAGCCCGCCTAGCGGGAGTATTGACATTCAGTACTTC. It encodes CASSPPSGSIDIQYF.

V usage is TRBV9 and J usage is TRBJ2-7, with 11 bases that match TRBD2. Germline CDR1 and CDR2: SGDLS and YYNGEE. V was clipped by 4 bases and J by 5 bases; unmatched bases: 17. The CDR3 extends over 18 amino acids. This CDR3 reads CASSPHPGLAALEDEQYF. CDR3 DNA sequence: TGTGCCAGCAGCCCTCACCCGGGACTAGCGGCGTTGGAGGACGAGCAGTACTTC.